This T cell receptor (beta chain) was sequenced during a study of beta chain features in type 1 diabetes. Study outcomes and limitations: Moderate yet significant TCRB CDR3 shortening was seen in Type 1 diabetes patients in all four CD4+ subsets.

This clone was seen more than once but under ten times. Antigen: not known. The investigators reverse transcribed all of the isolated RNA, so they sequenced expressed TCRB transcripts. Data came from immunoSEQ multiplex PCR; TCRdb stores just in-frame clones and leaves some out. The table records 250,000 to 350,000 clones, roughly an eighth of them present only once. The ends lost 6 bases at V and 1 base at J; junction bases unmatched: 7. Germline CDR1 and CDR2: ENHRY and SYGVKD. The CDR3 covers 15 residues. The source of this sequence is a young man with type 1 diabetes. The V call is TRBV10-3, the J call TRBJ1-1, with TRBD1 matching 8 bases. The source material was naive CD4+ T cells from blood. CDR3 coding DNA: TGTGCCATCAGAGGGACAGGAGTATCGAACACTGAAGCTTTCTTT. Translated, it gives CAIRGTGVSNTEAFF.